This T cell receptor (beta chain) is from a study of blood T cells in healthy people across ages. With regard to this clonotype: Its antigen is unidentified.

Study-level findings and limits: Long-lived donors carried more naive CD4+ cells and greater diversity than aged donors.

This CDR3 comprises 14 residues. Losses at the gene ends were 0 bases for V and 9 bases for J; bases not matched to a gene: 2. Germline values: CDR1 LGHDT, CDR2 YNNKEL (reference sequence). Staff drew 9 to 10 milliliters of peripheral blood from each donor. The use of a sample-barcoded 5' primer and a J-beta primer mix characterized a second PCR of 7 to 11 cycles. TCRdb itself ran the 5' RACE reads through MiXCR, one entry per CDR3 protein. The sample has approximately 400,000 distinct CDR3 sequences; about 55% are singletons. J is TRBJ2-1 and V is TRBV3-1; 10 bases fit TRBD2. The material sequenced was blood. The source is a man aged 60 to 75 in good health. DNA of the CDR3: TGTGCCAGCAGCCAAGAGGCTAGCGGGAGTGAGCAGTTCTTC. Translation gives CASSQEASGSEQFF.